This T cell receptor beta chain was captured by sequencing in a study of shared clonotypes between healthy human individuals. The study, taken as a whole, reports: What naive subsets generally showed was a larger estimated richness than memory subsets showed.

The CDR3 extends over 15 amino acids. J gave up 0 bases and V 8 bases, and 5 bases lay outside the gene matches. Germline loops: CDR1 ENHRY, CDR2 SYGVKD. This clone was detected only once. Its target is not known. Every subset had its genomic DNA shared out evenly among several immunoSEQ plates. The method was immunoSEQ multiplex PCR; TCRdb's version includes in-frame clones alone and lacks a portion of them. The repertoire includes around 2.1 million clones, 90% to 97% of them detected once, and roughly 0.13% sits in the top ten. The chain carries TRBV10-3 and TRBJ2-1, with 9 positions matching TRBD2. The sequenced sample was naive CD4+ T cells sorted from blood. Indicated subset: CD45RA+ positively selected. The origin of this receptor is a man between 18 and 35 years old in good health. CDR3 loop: CAIGLSGSSYNEQFF. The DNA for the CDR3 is TGTGCCATCGGACTTAGCGGGAGCTCCTACAATGAGCAGTTCTTC.